This T cell receptor beta chain was retrieved from a study of T-cell memory formation after mild COVID-19. Across the whole study: Largely donor-specific sequence clusters came from a couple of donors.

Each CDR3 protein gets one entry after TCRdb re-called the 5' RACE reads with MiXCR. This table holds some 180,000 distinct CDR3 sequences, 10% to 15% found once. The CDR3 consists of 15 residues. V lost 0 bases and J lost 0, with 9 bases in between. Germline CDR1 is DFQATT and CDR2 is SNEGSKA (reference sequence). This chain connects TRBV20-1 to TRBJ1-5, with D possibly TRBD1 on 6 matching bases. The sample comprised PBMCs or a T cell subset sorted from them (not recorded which). The receptor was isolated from a man in his late teens or twenties who had mild COVID-19 (a few samples of this study predate the infection). Cell type and time point are not known. The CDR3 DNA sequence: TGCAGTGCTAGAGAGGACAGCCTTAGCAATCAGCCCCAGCATTTT. Protein: CSAREDSLSNQPQHF.